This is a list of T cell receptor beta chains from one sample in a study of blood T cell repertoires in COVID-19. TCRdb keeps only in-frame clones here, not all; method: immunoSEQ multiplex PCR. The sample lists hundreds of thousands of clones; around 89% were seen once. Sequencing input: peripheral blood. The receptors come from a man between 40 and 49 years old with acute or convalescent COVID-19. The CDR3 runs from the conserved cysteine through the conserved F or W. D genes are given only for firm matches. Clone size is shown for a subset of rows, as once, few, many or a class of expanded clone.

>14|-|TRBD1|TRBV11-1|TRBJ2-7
TGTGCCAGCAGCTACCAGGGGGTTTCCTACGAGCAGTACTTC
CASSYQGVSYEQYF
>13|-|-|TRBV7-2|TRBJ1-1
TGTGCCAGCAGCTCTCAACAGGGCACTGAAGCTTTCTTT
CASSSQQGTEAFF
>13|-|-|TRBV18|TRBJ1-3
TGTGCCAGCTCACTGCCGGGGGAATACACCATATATTTT
CASSLPGEYTIYF
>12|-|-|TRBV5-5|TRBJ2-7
TGTGCCAGCAGTACTAGAGTCGACGAGCAGTACTTC
CASSTRVDEQYF
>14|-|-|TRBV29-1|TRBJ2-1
TGCAGCGTTCATGTGGATTCGCGGGCCGGGGAGCAGTTCTTC
CSVHVDSRAGEQFF
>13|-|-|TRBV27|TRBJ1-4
TGTGCCACTATGGGGGGGGGAGGCGAAAAACTGTTTTTT
CATMGGGGEKLFF
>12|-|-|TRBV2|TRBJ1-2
TGTGCCAGCAGTGAGTTGCGCTATGGCTACACCTTC
CASSELRYGYTF
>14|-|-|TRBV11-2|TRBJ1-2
TGTGCCAGCAGCTTAGCCAGGGGTAACTATGGCTACACCTTC
CASSLARGNYGYTF
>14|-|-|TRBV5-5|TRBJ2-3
TGTGCCAGCAGCTCTAACGGGGGCACAGATACGCAGTATTTT
CASSSNGGTDTQYF
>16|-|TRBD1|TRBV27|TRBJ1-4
TGTGCCAGCAGTTTTCTTCGGGAGGGGGCAGTAGAAAAACTGTTTTTT
CASSFLREGAVEKLFF
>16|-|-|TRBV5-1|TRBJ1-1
TGCGCCAGCAGCCCCCGAAAGTACATTCAGAACACTGAAGCTTTCTTT
CASSPRKYIQNTEAFF
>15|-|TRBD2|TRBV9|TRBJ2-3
TGTGCCAGCAGCGCAACTAGCGGGGTGGGAGATACGCAGTATTTT
CASSATSGVGDTQYF
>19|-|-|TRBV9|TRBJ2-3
TGTGCCAGCAGCGTAGAACCCGCTAGAGGGCAGGGAGGCCACGATACGCAGTATTTT
CASSVEPARGQGGHDTQYF
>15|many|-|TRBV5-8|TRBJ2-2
TGTGCCAGCAGCTTTAGACAGCTAAACACCGGGGAGCTGTTTTTT
CASSFRQLNTGELFF
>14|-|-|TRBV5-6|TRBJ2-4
TGTGCCAGCAGCGTCGGGGTAGCCAAAAACATTCAGTACTTC
CASSVGVAKNIQYF
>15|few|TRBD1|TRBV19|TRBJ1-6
TGTGCCAGTAGTATAACCCAGGGGGGTAATTCACCCCTCCACTTT
CASSITQGGNSPLHF
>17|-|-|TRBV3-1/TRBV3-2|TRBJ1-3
TGTGCCAGCAGCCAAGATCTCCCAGGGGACTCTGGAAACACCATATATTTT
CASSQDLPGDSGNTIYF
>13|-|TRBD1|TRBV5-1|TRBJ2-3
TGCGCCAGTGGGACAGGGGGCACAGATACGCAGTATTTT
CASGTGGTDTQYF